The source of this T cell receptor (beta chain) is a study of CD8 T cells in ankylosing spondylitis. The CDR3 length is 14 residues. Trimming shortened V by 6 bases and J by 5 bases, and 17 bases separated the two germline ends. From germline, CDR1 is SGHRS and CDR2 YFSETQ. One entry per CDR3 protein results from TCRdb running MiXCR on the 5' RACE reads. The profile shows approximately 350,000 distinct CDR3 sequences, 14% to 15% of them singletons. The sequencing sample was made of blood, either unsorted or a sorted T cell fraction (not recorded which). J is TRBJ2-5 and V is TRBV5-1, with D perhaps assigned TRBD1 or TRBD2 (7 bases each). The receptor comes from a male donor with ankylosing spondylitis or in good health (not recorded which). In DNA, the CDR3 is TGCGCCAGCAACCCCGGGACAGCGGGGGAGACCCAGTACTTC. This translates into CASNPGTAGETQYF.